These 29 T cell receptor beta chains were all obtained from the same sample, sequenced in a study of T cells in Graves' hyperthyroidism and ophthalmopathy. Regions amplified from RNA transcripts were the TCR beta CDR3 regions. Researchers ran a first-round RT-PCR on the TCR CDR3 using the HTBI primer set. TCRdb re-derived calls from the multiplex PCR reads in MiXCR, one entry per CDR3 protein. The top ten clones hold about 9% of a sample with hundreds of thousands of distinct CDR3 sequences, roughly 37% of them seen once. Specimen: blood. These receptors all come from a man younger than 35 with Graves' hyperthyroidism.

This clonotype was detected many times. The CDR3 is CASNQGQMNVLTF. CDR3 in DNA: TGTGCCAGCAACCAAGGACAGATGAACGTCCTGACTTTC. J is TRBJ2-6 and V is TRBV7-9; maybe TRBD1 (6 bases). V lost 7 bases, J lost 10 bases, and 14 bases lay in between. The CDR3 loop spans 13 amino acids. Germline lookup yields CDR1 SEHNR and CDR2 FQNEAQ (reference sequence).

Only a few counts were recorded for this clonotype. The chain employs TRBV4-2 and TRBJ2-5; 9 bases line up with TRBD2. Germline V gene sequence: CDR1 LGHNA, CDR2 YNFKEQ. The CDR3 is 14 residues long. V was pared by 2 bases and J by 5 bases, with 3 bases of the junction left unmatched. CDR3 in DNA: TGTGCCAGCAGCCAACTAGCGGGGTGGGAGACCCAGTACTTC. Translating it yields CASSQLAGWETQYF.

There are many counts of this clonotype. The chain uses TRBV9 and TRBJ1-6, with D perhaps TRBD1 (6 bases). The length of the CDR3 is 13 residues. Between the trimmed V and J ends, which lost 3 bases and 14 bases, there was a span of 15 bases. The germline gives CDR1 SGDLS, CDR2 YYNGEE. DNA for the CDR3: TGTGCCAGCAGCGACCTCCAGGGGTTTTCCCTCCACTTT. This encodes CASSDLQGFSLHF.

Worth noting for this clonotype: Just one base apart from a much larger clone, this may be a read error. As the CDR3 is not closed by the conserved phenylalanine or tryptophan, this likely results from a read error. The chain couples TRBV5-1 to TRBJ1-1, with 7 bases that match TRBD1. Looked up from germline, CDR1 is SGHRS and CDR2 is YFSETQ. J was trimmed by 4 bases and V by 4 bases; bases with no gene match: 4. The CDR3 length is 13 residues. In DNA, the CDR3 is TGCGCCAGCAGCCCATACAGGGGCACTGAAGCTTTCCTT. It encodes CASSPYRGTEAFL.

This clonotype showed up many times. This CDR3 is CSVEVGTEAFF. DNA of the CDR3: TGCAGCGTTGAAGTGGGCACTGAAGCTTTCTTT. The chain carries TRBV29-1 and TRBJ1-1, with unresolved D. The germline V and J ends were trimmed by 1 base and 4 bases, with 4 bases remaining between them. CDR3 length equals 11 residues. Germline V CDR1 and CDR2: SQVTM, ANQGSEA.

This clonotype occurred many times. This CDR3 reads CASTAVGGKNYGYTF. As DNA, the CDR3 is TGTGCCAGCACTGCGGTGGGGGGAAAGAACTATGGCTACACCTTC. The chain recombines TRBV2 with TRBJ1-2; D perhaps matches TRBD1 (5 bases). This CDR3 spans 15 amino acids. Germline V gene data show CDR1 as SNHLY and CDR2 as FYNNEI. V dropped 7 bases and J dropped 2 bases, with 17 bases sitting between them.

CDR3 in DNA: TGTGCCAGCAGCGCCAGTGGGACAGGGTTTTGGGAAAAACTGTTTTTT. Its protein is CASSASGTGFWEKLFF. This chain joins TRBV9 and TRBJ1-4; 9 bases fit TRBD1. The CDR3 runs 16 residues. Trimming took 3 bases from V and 8 from J; bases not matched to a gene: 11. Germline CDR1 and CDR2: SGDLS and YYNGEE. The entire variable domain, with the rest obtained from reference TRBV9 and TRBJ1-4, is as follows: DSGVTQTPKHLITATGQRVTLRCSPRSGDLSVYWYQQSLDQGLQFLIQYYNGEERAKGNILERFSAQQFPDLHSELNLSSLELGDSALYFCASSASGTGFWEKLFFGSGTQLSVL.

The gene calls are TRBV29-1 and TRBJ2-5; possibly TRBD1 or TRBD2 for D (5 bases each). V dropped 3 bases and J dropped 3 bases, with 11 bases sitting between them. CDR1 and CDR2 from the germline V gene are SQVTM and ANQGSEA. The CDR3 has 13 residues. This chain's CDR3 is CSVDSGQEETQYF. CDR3 sequence (DNA): TGCAGCGTTGACTCGGGGCAGGAAGAGACCCAGTACTTC.

This clonotype was observed many times. The chain couples TRBV7-9 to TRBJ2-7, with D possibly being TRBD2 (6 bases). CDR3 length: 15 amino acids. In germline, CDR1 is SEHNR, CDR2 FQNEAQ (reference sequence). V gave up 2 bases and J gave up 5 bases, with 16 bases separating them. The CDR3 sequence is CASSLLGRWGDEQYF. CDR3 sequence (DNA): TGTGCCAGCAGCTTACTGGGTCGTTGGGGGGACGAGCAGTACTTC.

This clonotype came up a few times. CDR3 DNA: TGTGCCAGCAGTGGACTGCATGGGGAGACCCAGTACTTC. The encoded protein is CASSGLHGETQYF. The genes are TRBV6-5 and TRBJ2-5; maybe TRBD2 (5 bases). The germline CDR1 and CDR2 sequences are MNHEY and SVGAGI. V gave up 5 bases and J gave up 5 bases, with 12 bases separating them. The CDR3 length is 13 residues.

This rearrangement joins TRBV28 to TRBJ1-5; D perhaps matches TRBD1 (6 bases). Trimming removed 6 bases at V and 3 bases at J, with 12 bases between. The CDR3 has 14 residues. The germline V gene has CDR1 MDHEN and CDR2 SYDVKM. DNA for the CDR3: TGTGCCAGCAGGCACGGGACACTCAATCAGCCCCAGCATTTT. This codes for CASRHGTLNQPQHF.

The chain couples TRBV7-2 to TRBJ1-2; D may be TRBD1 (5 bases). Germline lookup yields CDR1 SGHTA and CDR2 FQGNSA. Trimming stripped 5 bases from V and 7 bases from J, with 17 bases between. There are 14 residues in the CDR3. CDR3: CASSPSREVLGYTF. CDR3 coding DNA: TGTGCCAGCAGCCCCAGCAGGGAAGTCCTTGGCTACACCTTC. The entire variable domain, with the rest obtained from reference TRBV7-2 and TRBJ1-2, is as follows: GAGVSQSPSNKVTEKGKDVELRCDPISGHTALYWYRQSLGQGLEFLIYFQGNSAPDKSGLPSDRFSAERTGGSVSTLTIQRTQQEDSAVYLCASSPSREVLGYTFGSGTRLTVV.

This clonotype was detected many times. The rearrangement joins TRBV24-1 to TRBJ1-5; TRBD1 might be the D (6 bases). From germline, CDR1 is KGHDR and CDR2 SFDVKD. This CDR3 is 15 amino acids long. V was trimmed by 4 bases and J by 10 bases, leaving 19 bases between them. The CDR3 sequence is CATSESQGGLGPQHF. CDR3 sequence (DNA): TGTGCCACCAGTGAATCACAGGGTGGGTTAGGACCCCAGCATTTT.

This clonotype was seen many times. Written as DNA, the CDR3 is TGTGCCAGCAGCTTAGCTAAAGCGGGGGTATCTGGGGCCAACGTCCTGACTTTC. It specifies CASSLAKAGVSGANVLTF. The chain recombines TRBV7-9 with TRBJ2-6, with 8 bases identical to TRBD2. This CDR3 region has 18 residues. From germline, CDR1 is SEHNR and CDR2 FQNEAQ (reference sequence). V trimming: 0 bases; J trimming: 1 base; junction bases outside the gene matches: 5.

This clonotype has a count of ten or more. V is TRBV7-6 and J is TRBJ1-3; D not resolved. V gave up 8 bases and J gave up 0 bases, with 11 bases separating them. In germline, CDR1 is SGHVS, CDR2 FNYEAQ. The CDR3 has 14 amino acids. The CDR3 region is CASVDARSGNTIYF. The CDR3 DNA reads TGTGCCAGCGTGGATGCTCGCTCTGGAAACACCATATATTTT.

The chain joins TRBV6-6 to TRBJ2-7; possible D gene TRBD1, 5 bases. The CDR3 extends over 13 amino acids. Trimming shortened V by 2 bases and J by 3 bases, and 8 bases separated the two germline ends. CDR1 and CDR2 from the germline V gene are MNHNY and SVGAGI (reference sequence). This CDR3 is CASSYPQDYEQYF. DNA of the CDR3: TGTGCCAGCAGTTACCCACAGGACTACGAGCAGTACTTC.

This clonotype showed up just a few times. The chain combines TRBV3-1 with TRBJ2-5, with TRBD2 identical over 11 bases. The germline gives CDR1 LGHDT, CDR2 YNNKEL (reference sequence). The V and J ends lost 10 bases and 5 bases, in that order; junction bases with no gene match: 6. This CDR3 comprises 13 residues. The CDR3 DNA follows: TGTGCCACCGGGACTAGCGGATGGGAGACCCAGTACTTC. Protein product: CATGTSGWETQYF.

The rearrangement joins TRBV20-1 to TRBJ2-7; D is possibly TRBD2 (5 bases). CDR3 size: 14 residues. From germline, CDR1 is DFQATT and CDR2 SNEGSKA (reference sequence). CDR3 DNA sequence: TGCAGGCCCGGTATTCCGGACTTACCCCTCGAGCAGTACTTC. Amino acids: CRPGIPDLPLEQYF.

This clonotype showed up just a few times. The chain couples TRBV20-1 to TRBJ2-5; 11 bases match TRBD2. With 4 bases clipped from V and 2 bases from J, the junction kept 3 bases outside the gene matches. Germline-derived CDR1 and CDR2 are DFQATT and SNEGSKA (reference sequence). This CDR3 has 14 residues. CDR3 residues: CSAIAGGPQETQYF. DNA of the CDR3: TGCAGTGCTATAGCGGGAGGGCCACAAGAGACCCAGTACTTC.

CDR3 nucleotides: TGTGCCAGCAGCTTATTGTCGGTTGTCGGGCACGAGCAGTACTTC. Residues: CASSLLSVVGHEQYF. The chain carries TRBV7-2 and TRBJ2-7; D is unclear. Trimming removed 2 bases from V and 5 bases from J, with 16 bases in between. This CDR3 is 15 amino acids long. Germline lookup yields CDR1 SGHTA and CDR2 FQGNSA.

This clonotype was counted many times. The chain employs TRBV25-1 and TRBJ1-1; the match to TRBD1 covers 7 bases. V lost 4 bases, J lost 10 bases, and 12 bases stayed unmatched. CDR3 length: 14 amino acids. Germline CDR1 MGHDK, CDR2 SYGVNS. The CDR3 sequence is CASSANRGSIGAFF. CDR3 bases: TGTGCCAGCAGTGCAAACAGGGGTTCTATTGGAGCTTTCTTT.

This chain joins TRBV5-1 and TRBJ1-1, with 11 bases that match TRBD1. The CDR3 extends over 15 amino acids. V trimming: 4 bases; J trimming: 4 bases; junction bases outside the gene matches: 6. CDR1 and CDR2 (germline): SGHRS, YFSETQ. In nucleotides, the CDR3 is TGCGCCAGCAGCGCGGGACAGGGGGAGGGCACTGAAGCTTTCTTT. Amino acid sequence: CASSAGQGEGTEAFF. Variable domain in full (rest from reference TRBV5-1 and TRBJ1-1): KAGVTQTPRYLIKTRGQQVTLSCSPISGHRSVSWYQQTPGQGLQFLFEYFSETQRNKGNFPGRFSGRQFSNSRSEMNVSTLELGDSALYLCASSAGQGEGTEAFFGQGTRLTVV.

There are many counts of this clonotype. The chain combines TRBV29-1 with TRBJ1-1; a weak D match, TRBD1 (5 bases). V dropped 4 bases and J dropped 5 bases, with 17 bases sitting between them. CDR1 and CDR2 from the germline V gene are SQVTM and ANQGSEA. The CDR3 runs 14 residues. CDR3 in amino acids: CSVASGVLRTEAFF. In DNA, the CDR3 is TGCAGCGTTGCCTCGGGGGTGCTAAGGACTGAAGCTTTCTTT.

The DNA of the CDR3 is TGTGCCAGCACTCCGGGACCAGGGAAGTCACCCCTCCACTTT. Translated, it gives CASTPGPGKSPLHF. The V and J genes are TRBV25-1 and TRBJ1-6; possible D gene TRBD1, 5 bases. Trimming took 7 bases from V and 10 from J, leaving 17 bases between them. The CDR3 is made up of 14 amino acids. CDR1 is MGHDK and CDR2 is SYGVNS in the germline V gene.

This clonotype has only one observation. At one of its ends the junction is not consistent with the germline gene, which may arise from a read error. V gene TRBV28 combines with J gene TRBJ1-1; no clear D. CDR3 length: 13 residues. Germline CDR1 MDHEN, CDR2 SYDVKM. CDR3 in DNA: TGTGCCAGCAGTTTAGAATACAACTCTGAGGCTTTCTTT. This encodes CASSLEYNSEAFF.

This clonotype was seen only a few times. This sequence joins TRBV20-1 and TRBJ1-2, with 7 bases fitting TRBD1. V was pared by 0 bases and J by 7 bases, with 8 bases of the junction left unmatched. The CDR3 covers 14 residues. Germline CDR1 and CDR2: DFQATT and SNEGSKA (reference sequence). CDR3: CSARESGQSPGYTF. The CDR3, as DNA: TGCAGTGCTAGAGAGTCGGGACAGTCTCCTGGCTACACCTTC.

This clonotype was observed at least ten times. The rearrangement joins TRBV29-1 to TRBJ2-7; the D gene is possibly TRBD2 (6 bases). Germline CDR1 SQVTM, CDR2 ANQGSEA. The CDR3 loop spans 15 amino acids. Trimming took off 1 base at V and 2 bases at J, with 15 bases between the two ends. The CDR3 reads CSVEGLAGNTYEQYF. Here the CDR3 DNA reads TGCAGCGTTGAAGGTCTGGCGGGGAACACCTACGAGCAGTACTTC.

V is TRBV6-6 and J is TRBJ1-1, with no clear D. Trimming cost V 6 bases and J 8 bases, with 13 bases left between them. Looked up from germline, CDR1 is MNHNY and CDR2 is SVGAGI (reference sequence). The CDR3 length is 12 residues. CDR3 residues: CASREELGEAFF. For the CDR3, the DNA is TGTGCCAGCAGAGAAGAATTAGGGGAAGCTTTCTTT.

Notes on this clonotype: A much larger clone differs by one base, so this may be a read error. The genes are TRBV7-4 and TRBJ2-7; D is undetermined. Germline V CDR1 and CDR2: SGHVT, SQSDAQ. This CDR3 region has 15 residues. The CDR3 spells CASSLDRPPAYGQYF. CDR3 DNA sequence: TGTGCCAGCAGCTTAGACCGCCCACCGGCCTACGGGCAGTACTTC.